This is a list of T cell receptor beta chains from one sample in a study of pediatric ulcerative colitis. TCRdb's table, derived via immunoSEQ multiplex PCR, lists solely in-frame clones and lacks some. The sample carries tens of thousands of clones, 60% to 85% recorded once. The specimen sequenced was gut tissue. The receptors were sampled from a girl aged 10 to 17 with moderate ulcerative colitis. Each CDR3 is given without its conserved first and last residue. Each record gives: J gene, D gene, V gene, CDR3 protein. D genes are given only for firm matches.

>TRBJ1-1|.|TRBV10-3
AISEGSYMNTEAF
>TRBJ1-5|.|TRBV18
ASSPSGLNQPQH
>TRBJ2-1|.|TRBV9
ASSGHNEQF
>TRBJ2-1|TRBD1|TRBV4-1
ASSLDRGAANEQF
>TRBJ2-7|TRBD2|TRBV4-3
ASSQGHGLAYYEQY
>TRBJ1-2|.|TRBV30
AWSRGRIYGYT
>TRBJ1-2|.|TRBV25-1
ASSEYTGIHGYT
>TRBJ2-7|TRBD2|TRBV30
AQSGGGYEQY
>TRBJ2-1|TRBD2|TRBV4-2
ASSQAGPYNEQF
>TRBJ2-5|.|TRBV30
AWAFSGGKETQY
>TRBJ1-4|.|TRBV30
AWSPLGRNANEKLF
>TRBJ1-2|.|TRBV6-5
ASSYAGNYGYT
>TRBJ1-2|.|TRBV29-1
SVEMGTVNT
>TRBJ1-3|TRBD1|TRBV4-1
ASSQDTVNRDSSGNTIY
>TRBJ2-5|.|TRBV20-1
SALLGETQY
>TRBJ1-2|.|TRBV7-6
ASSLRGEPYGYT
>TRBJ1-5|TRBD1|TRBV29-1
SVGQGVNQPQH
>TRBJ1-1|.|TRBV7-2
ASSLVFANTEAF
>TRBJ2-1|TRBD2|TRBV4-2
ASSQVCSQLACEQF
>TRBJ2-2|.|TRBV5-1
ASSSRSHAGTGELF
>TRBJ1-1|TRBD1|TRBV11-1
ASSLQGGNTEAF
>TRBJ1-1|.|TRBV25-1
ASSEWEAVGRNTEAF
>TRBJ2-5|.|TRBV19
ASTETQY
>TRBJ2-7|TRBD1|TRBV27
ASSRLPGQGASYEQY
>TRBJ2-1|.|TRBV6-5
ASSEIQGGEQF
>TRBJ2-3|.|TRBV7-3
ASSLTPRTDTQY
>TRBJ1-1|.|TRBV5-4
ASSFGEFTEAF
>TRBJ1-1|.|TRBV5-3
AREGVDRAF
>TRBJ1-2|TRBD1|TRBV27
ASSGNRGGYT
>TRBJ2-7|.|TRBV9
ASSVGVARVYEQY
>TRBJ1-3|.|TRBV7-9
ASSLGPRQAV
>TRBJ1-2|TRBD1|TRBV7-9
ASSLATTGDNYGYT
>TRBJ2-7|.|TRBV5-1
ASSLWGSDGEQY
>TRBJ2-7|TRBD2|TRBV6-5
ASSYRQRGLTYEQY
>TRBJ1-2|TRBD1|TRBV7-9
ASRITGGEDGYT
>TRBJ2-3|TRBD2|TRBV5-1
ASSFSGTDTQY
>TRBJ1-2|.|TRBV5-4
ASSWGGQANYGYT
>TRBJ2-1|.|TRBV6-1
ASSESGSSYNEQF
>TRBJ1-1|.|TRBV6-1
ASSPGKNTEAF
>TRBJ2-1|.|TRBV2
ASLDRYNEQF
>TRBJ2-1|TRBD2|TRBV25-1
ASIGGISGRGIYNEQF
>TRBJ2-2|.|TRBV6-5
ASSYSWGLGTGELF
>TRBJ1-6|.|TRBV15
ATSREIGGGSPLH
>TRBJ1-1|.|TRBV7-6
ASSLASTTVNTEAF
>TRBJ1-1|.|TRBV29-1
SVEARAAHTEAF
>TRBJ1-5|.|TRBV5-1
ASSLGVSNQPQH
>TRBJ1-1|.|TRBV10-3
AISEGRNTEAF
>TRBJ2-3|.|TRBV9
ASSVAAGGTDTQY
>TRBJ1-1|.|TRBV11-3
ASSFYRDTEAF
>TRBJ2-2|.|TRBV29-1
SPRGTGELF
>TRBJ1-2|TRBD1|TRBV29-1
SVEEWDRGHGYT
>TRBJ1-3|.|TRBV13
ASSSGSSGNTIY
>TRBJ2-5|TRBD2|TRBV10-3
AISESRGGAGGLGETQY
>TRBJ2-7|.|TRBV28
ASSSLGGISPEQY
>TRBJ2-3|.|TRBV27
ASSLLGVESTDTQY
>TRBJ1-2|.|TRBV5-6
ASSLQGTHGYT
>TRBJ1-2|.|TRBV9
ASSPSTLGGGYT
>TRBJ2-5|.|TRBV5-1
ASRSGLNQETQY
>TRBJ2-7|.|TRBV16
ASSIPGVSYEQY